These 16 T cell receptor beta chains were all obtained from the same sample, sequenced in a study of response to subunit inactivated influenza vaccine. TCRdb used MiXCR to reprocess the RT-PCR reads, holding one entry per CDR3 protein. The sample has around 790,000 distinct CDR3 sequences, approximately 21% seen once. The specimen was PBMCs from blood, collected 5 to 6 days after vaccination. These receptors all come from a man aged 45-65 years who received an inactivated influenza vaccine.

The chain recombines TRBV7-9 with TRBJ1-3; 7 bases match TRBD1. Unmatched junction bases numbered 8, after V lost 5 bases and J lost 4 bases. The length of the CDR3 is 15 residues. From germline, CDR1 is SEHNR and CDR2 FQNEAQ (reference sequence). DNA of the CDR3: TGTGCCAGCAGCACCACGACAGGGACCGGAAACACCATATATTTT. Its protein product is CASSTTTGTGNTIYF.

This clonotype was detected a few times. The chain employs TRBV20-1 and TRBJ2-5; 8 bases map to TRBD1. The CDR3 length is 12 residues. The V segment lost 4 bases and the J segment 5 bases; nucleotides outside the gene matches: 3. CDR1 is DFQATT and CDR2 is SNEGSKA in the germline V gene (reference sequence). The chain's CDR3 is CSAKRQGETQYF. The CDR3 DNA follows: TGCAGTGCTAAACGACAGGGGGAGACCCAGTACTTC.

The rearrangement uses TRBV3-1 and TRBJ2-5, with 8 bases that match TRBD2. This CDR3 contains 15 residues. With 4 bases clipped from V and 5 bases from J, the junction kept 9 bases outside the gene matches. Germline CDR1 and CDR2: LGHDT and YNNKEL (reference sequence). For the CDR3, the DNA is TGTGCCAGCAGCCGTTTAGCGGGGATCGACGAGACCCAGTACTTC. Its protein product is CASSRLAGIDETQYF.

The J gene is TRBJ2-1, the V gene TRBV12-3 or TRBV12-4; 10 nucleotides align to TRBD2. The CDR3 spans 17 residues. With V trimmed by 2 bases and J by 4 bases, 8 bases remained unmatched. CDR3 sequence reads: CASSLYLRTSGYNEQFF. The CDR3 DNA sequence: TGTGCCAGCAGTTTATACTTGCGGACTAGCGGATACAATGAGCAGTTCTTC.

In its sample, this clonotype was seen a few times. The chain employs TRBV10-2 and TRBJ2-3; D remains ambiguous. Trimming cost V 3 bases and J 4 bases, with 14 bases left between them. Germline V gene data show CDR1 as WSHSY and CDR2 as SAAADI. The CDR3 contains 15 residues. The CDR3 here is CASSELERVADTQYF. CDR3 in DNA: TGCGCCAGCAGTGAATTGGAACGGGTCGCAGATACGCAGTATTTT.

This clonotype was seen ten or more times. This chain links TRBV11-2 with TRBJ2-5; 9 bases align to TRBD1. This CDR3 contains 15 residues. V trimming: 5 bases; J trimming: 2 bases; junction bases outside the gene matches: 6. Per the germline V gene, CDR1 is SGHAT and CDR2 is FQNNGV. The CDR3, as DNA: TGTGCCAGCAGCGGAACAGGGGGCGGGCAAGAGACCCAGTACTTC. Translating it yields CASSGTGGGQETQYF.

There are a few counts of this clonotype. This chain joins TRBV10-3 and TRBJ2-7; D gene ambiguous. V was pared by 4 bases and J by 7 bases, with 11 bases between. The CDR3 runs to 12 residues. The germline CDR1 and CDR2 sequences are ENHRY and SYGVKD. CDR3 amino acids: CAISGYGEEQYF. CDR3 in DNA: TGTGCCATCAGTGGGTATGGAGAAGAGCAGTACTTC.

A few counts support this clonotype. The rearrangement joins TRBV6-5 to TRBJ2-2, with TRBD2 matching 9 bases. This CDR3 is 16 amino acids long. CDR1 is MNHEY, CDR2 SVGAGI, per germline. The J segment lost 7 bases and the V segment lost 2 bases, leaving 8 bases of the junction unmatched. CDR3 sequence: CASSYAPSGDGGELFF. The CDR3, as DNA: TGTGCCAGCAGTTACGCCCCTAGCGGGGACGGCGGGGAGCTGTTTTTT.

The V gene is TRBV7-9, the J gene TRBJ2-5, with TRBD2 matching 7 bases. Losses at the gene ends were 6 bases for V and 5 bases for J; bases not matched to a gene: 9. The CDR3 extends over 14 amino acids. The germline CDR1 and CDR2 sequences are SEHNR and FQNEAQ (reference sequence). CDR3 sequence reads: CASSSAGGYETQYF. The CDR3, as DNA: TGTGCCAGCAGTTCTGCCGGGGGGTACGAGACCCAGTACTTC.

Worth noting for this clonotype: A single base separates this from a much larger clone, so it may be a read error. This chain connects TRBV6-2 or TRBV6-3 to TRBJ2-7, with TRBD1 as a possible D gene (6 bases). With 3 bases removed from V and 7 bases from J, the gap between germline ends came to 16 bases. Per the germline V gene, CDR1 is MNHEY and CDR2 is SVGEGT. The CDR3 is made up of 14 amino acids. The CDR3 loop reads CASSYLGQSGEQYF. CDR3 nucleotide sequence: TGTGCCAGCAGTTATCTAGGACAGTCCGGAGAGCAGTACTTC.

This chain joins TRBV12-3 or TRBV12-4 and TRBJ2-3, with D possibly TRBD1 on 6 matching bases. This CDR3 has 16 amino acids. Trimming took 2 bases from V and 0 from J, leaving 12 bases between them. CDR3 region: CASSLSWTVSTDTQYF. CDR3 DNA: TGTGCCAGCAGTTTATCCTGGACAGTTAGCACAGATACGCAGTATTTT.

This clonotype was seen a handful of times. The J gene is TRBJ1-5, the V gene TRBV7-2, with D possibly being TRBD1 (6 bases). Looked up from germline, CDR1 is SGHTA and CDR2 is FQGNSA. The CDR3 spans 12 residues. Trimming took 1 base from V and 9 from J, leaving 7 bases between them. The chain's CDR3 is CASSLVRGPQHF. CDR3 coding DNA: TGTGCCAGCAGCTTAGTCAGGGGGCCCCAGCATTTT.

The chain is built from TRBV4-1 and TRBJ2-1; D is perhaps TRBD1 (6 bases). This CDR3 comprises 15 residues. The ends were cut back, 1 base at V and 5 bases at J, with 12 bases in the middle. Germline V gene sequence: CDR1 MGHRA, CDR2 YSYEKL. The CDR3 coding sequence is TGCGCCAGCAGCCAAGTGGCAGGGGACCACAATGAGCAGTTCTTC. It is translated as CASSQVAGDHNEQFF.

The V call is TRBV4-1, the J call TRBJ1-1, with a tentative D call TRBD1 (5 bases). This CDR3 region has 15 residues. V was clipped by 1 base and J by 3 bases, with 12 bases between them. Germline CDR1 reads MGHRA; CDR2 reads YSYEKL. In DNA, the CDR3 is TGCGCCAGCAGCCAAGTCGTCTGGGACGACACTGAAGCTTTCTTT. Amino acids: CASSQVVWDDTEAFF.

There are a few counts of this clonotype. The V and J genes are TRBV9 and TRBJ2-1; D is possibly TRBD2 (6 bases). From germline, CDR1 is SGDLS and CDR2 YYNGEE. This CDR3 comprises 13 residues. V was shortened by 0 bases and J by 8 bases, with 9 bases between the two germline ends. The CDR3 nucleotides are TGTGCCAGCAGCGTAGTTAGCGGTGATGAGCAGTTCTTC. As protein: CASSVVSGDEQFF.

The chain combines TRBV6-6 with TRBJ2-5; perhaps D is TRBD1 or TRBD2 (5 bases each). This CDR3 has 13 amino acids. Germline CDR1 is MNHNY and CDR2 is SVGAGI (reference sequence). Between the trimmed V and J ends, which lost 2 bases and 5 bases, there was a span of 9 bases. The CDR3 reads CASSYPGSETQYF. The CDR3 coding sequence is TGTGCCAGCAGTTACCCAGGGAGCGAGACCCAGTACTTC.